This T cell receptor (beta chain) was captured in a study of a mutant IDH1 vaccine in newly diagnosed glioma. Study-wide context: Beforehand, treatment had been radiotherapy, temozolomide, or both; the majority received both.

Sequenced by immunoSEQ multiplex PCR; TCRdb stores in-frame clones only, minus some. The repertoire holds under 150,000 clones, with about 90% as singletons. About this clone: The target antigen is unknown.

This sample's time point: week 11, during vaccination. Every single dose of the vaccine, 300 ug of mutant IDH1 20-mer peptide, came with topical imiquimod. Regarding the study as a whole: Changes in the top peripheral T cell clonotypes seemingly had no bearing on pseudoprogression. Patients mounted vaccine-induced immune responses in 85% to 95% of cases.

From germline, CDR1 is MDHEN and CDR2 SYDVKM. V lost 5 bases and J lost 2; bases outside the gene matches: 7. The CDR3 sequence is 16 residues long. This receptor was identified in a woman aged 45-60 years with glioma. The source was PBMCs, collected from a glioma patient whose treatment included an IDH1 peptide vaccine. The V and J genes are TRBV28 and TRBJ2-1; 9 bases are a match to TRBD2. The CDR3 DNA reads TGTGCCAGCAGTGGACTAGCGCAGCTTCCCTACAATGAGCAGTTCTTC. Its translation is CASSGLAQLPYNEQFF. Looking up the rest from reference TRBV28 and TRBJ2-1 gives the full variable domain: DVKVTQSSRYLVKRTGEKVFLECVQDMDHENMFWYRQDPGLGLRLIYFSYDVKMKEKGDIPEGYSVSREKKERFSLILESASTNQTSMYLCASSGLAQLPYNEQFFGPGTRLTVL.